This TCR beta chain is from a study of shared clonotypes between healthy human individuals. Trimming left V 2 bases short and J 5 bases short, with 15 bases between. The CDR3 is 14 residues long. Germline CDR1 is SQVTM and CDR2 is ANQGSEA. The authors' processing: ImmunoSEQ sequences covered only the junction and lacked quality scores; filtering therefore differed. This table comes from immunoSEQ multiplex PCR, and its TCRdb copy is limited to in-frame clones, with some not included. V, J and clone size were drawn from that table, and D and trimming were deduced from the DNA. The data show 2 million to 3 million clones, over 85% seen once. Study observations and caveats: Shared clonotypes across all four donors exceeded non-shared ones in generation probability.

Notes on this clone: Its antigen is undetermined.

This receptor was obtained from a man aged 18-30 years in good health. Some clones in this sample may be carry-over from other donors' samples. Sequencing input: naive CD4+ T cells from PBMCs. Subset noted: CD45RA+ positively selected. This chain links TRBV29-1 with TRBJ1-2; perhaps TRBD1 as D (6 bases). CDR3 amino acids: CSVENRAVNYGYTF. The CDR3 region has the DNA TGCAGCGTTGAAAACAGGGCAGTAAATTATGGCTACACCTTC.